This TCR beta chain emerged from a study of cytomegalovirus exposure and HLA in healthy donors. Study-level points and caveats: In a later analysis, at a false discovery rate of 0.05, some 17,000 TCR beta sequences were associated with HLA alleles. Earlier analysis yielded a pattern in which most TCR beta V segments were productive about 90% or about 30% of the time. V- and J-gene trimming in TCR beta was tied to a missense DCLRE1C variant by an analysis performed later.

The PCR employed 60 Vbeta primers together with 13 Jbeta primers. Profiled with immunoSEQ multiplex PCR; TCRdb holds only in-frame clones, not every one. The data show about 160,000 clones, roughly four fifths seen once. Germline loops: CDR1 MNHEY, CDR2 SMNVEV (reference sequence). The CDR3 runs to 13 residues. Trimming left V 6 bases short and J 2 bases short, with 9 bases between. As regards this clone: Its matching antigen is unknown.

Material: PBMCs. The receptor's source is a female donor in good health and CMV-seronegative. The gene calls are TRBV27 and TRBJ2-3; the D gene is possibly TRBD1 (5 bases). The CDR3 DNA is TGTGCCAGCAGCCGACAGTACACAGATACGCAGTATTTT. It codes for CASSRQYTDTQYF.